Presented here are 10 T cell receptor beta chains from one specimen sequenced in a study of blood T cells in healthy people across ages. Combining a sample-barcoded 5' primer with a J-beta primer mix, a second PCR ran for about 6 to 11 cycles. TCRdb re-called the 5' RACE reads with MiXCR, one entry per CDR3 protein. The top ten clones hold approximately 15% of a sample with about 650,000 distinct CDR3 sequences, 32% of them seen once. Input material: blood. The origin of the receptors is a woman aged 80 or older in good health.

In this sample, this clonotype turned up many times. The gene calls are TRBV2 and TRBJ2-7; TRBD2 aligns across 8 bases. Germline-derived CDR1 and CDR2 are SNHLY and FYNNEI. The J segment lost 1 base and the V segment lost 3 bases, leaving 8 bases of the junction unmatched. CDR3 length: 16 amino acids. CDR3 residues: CASSENGGGLSYEQYF. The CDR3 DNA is TGTGCCAGCAGTGAGAATGGCGGGGGGTTGTCCTACGAGCAGTACTTC.

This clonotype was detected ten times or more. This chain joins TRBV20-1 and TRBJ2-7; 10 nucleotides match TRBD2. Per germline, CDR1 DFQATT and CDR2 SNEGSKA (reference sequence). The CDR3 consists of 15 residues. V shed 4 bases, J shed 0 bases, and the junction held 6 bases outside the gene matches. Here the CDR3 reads CSAIGSGGASYEQYF. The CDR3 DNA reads TGCAGTGCTATAGGGAGCGGGGGGGCCTCCTACGAGCAGTACTTC.

In nucleotides, the CDR3 is TGCAGTGCTAGTGGCGCAGGGCTCTATGGCTACACCTTC. This gives the protein CSASGAGLYGYTF. The chain is built from TRBV20-1 and TRBJ1-2; D possibly corresponds to TRBD1 (5 bases). This CDR3 region has 13 residues. Deletions cut 3 bases from V and 4 bases from J, with 12 bases between. The germline V gene has CDR1 DFQATT and CDR2 SNEGSKA (reference sequence).

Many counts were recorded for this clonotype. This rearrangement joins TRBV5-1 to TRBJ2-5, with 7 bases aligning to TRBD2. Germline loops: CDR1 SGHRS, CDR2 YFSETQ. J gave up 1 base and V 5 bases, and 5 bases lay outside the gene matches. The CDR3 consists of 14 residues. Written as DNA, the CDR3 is TGCGCCAGCAGTTTGAGCGGGACCCAAGAGACCCAGTACTTC. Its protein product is CASSLSGTQETQYF.

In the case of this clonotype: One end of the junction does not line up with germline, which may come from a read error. The DNA for the CDR3 is TGCAGTGCTAGAGATAAACCGCTTAGCAATCGGCCCCAGCATTTT. Translation gives CSARDKPLSNRPQHF. J is TRBJ1-5 and V is TRBV20-1, with D hard to call. This CDR3 comprises 15 residues. Germline V gene data show CDR1 as DFQATT and CDR2 as SNEGSKA (reference sequence).

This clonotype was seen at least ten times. The CDR3 loop is CATSSYPQETQYF. The CDR3 DNA reads TGTGCCACCAGCAGTTACCCACAAGAGACCCAGTACTTC. The V gene is TRBV15, the J gene TRBJ2-5, with D unclear. V lost 3 bases and J 2 bases, leaving 7 bases between the germline ends. The CDR3 is 13 amino acids. From germline, CDR1 is LNHNV and CDR2 YYDKDF (reference sequence).

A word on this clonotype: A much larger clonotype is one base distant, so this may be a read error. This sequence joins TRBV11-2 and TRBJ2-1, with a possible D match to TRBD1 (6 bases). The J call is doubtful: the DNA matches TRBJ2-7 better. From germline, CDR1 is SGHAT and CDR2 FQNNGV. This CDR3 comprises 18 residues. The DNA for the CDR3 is TGTGCCAGCAGCCTAAACCCCTCCGACAGGTTCCTCTACAATGAGCAGTACTTC. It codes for CASSLNPSDRFLYNEQYF.

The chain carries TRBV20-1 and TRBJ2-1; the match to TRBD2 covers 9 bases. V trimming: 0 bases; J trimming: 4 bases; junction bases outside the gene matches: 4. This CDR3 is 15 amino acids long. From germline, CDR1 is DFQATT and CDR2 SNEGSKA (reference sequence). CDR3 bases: TGCAGTGCTAGAGAGGCGGGAGGGGGGTACAATGAGCAGTTCTTC. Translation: CSAREAGGGYNEQFF.

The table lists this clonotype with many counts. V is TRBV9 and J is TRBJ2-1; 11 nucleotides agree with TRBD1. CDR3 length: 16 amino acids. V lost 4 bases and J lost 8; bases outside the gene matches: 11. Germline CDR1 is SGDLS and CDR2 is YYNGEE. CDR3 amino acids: CASSTYSGTGGYEQFF. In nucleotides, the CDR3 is TGTGCCAGCAGCACATACTCCGGGACAGGGGGTTATGAGCAGTTCTTC.

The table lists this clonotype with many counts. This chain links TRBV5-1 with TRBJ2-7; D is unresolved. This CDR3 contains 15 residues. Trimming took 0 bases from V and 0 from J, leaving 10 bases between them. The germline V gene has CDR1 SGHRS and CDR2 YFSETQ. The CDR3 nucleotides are TGCGCCAGCAGCTTGGCCGGCTCCAGCTCCTACGAGCAGTACTTC. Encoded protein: CASSLAGSSSYEQYF.